Sequencing of this TCR beta chain was carried out in a study of blood T cell repertoires in COVID-19. Turning to the study itself: COVID-19 samples, acute and convalescent, were from the United States, Italy and Spain.

Profiled with immunoSEQ multiplex PCR; TCRdb holds only in-frame clones, not every one. The sample holds approximately 180,000 clones, 70% to 90% seen once. V was clipped by 0 bases and J by 14 bases, with 13 bases between them. The CDR3 runs 12 residues. Germline loops: CDR1 SGHTA, CDR2 FQGNSA. This clone appeared a single time. The sequence came from a man in his 60s with active or convalescent COVID-19. The genes are TRBV7-2 and TRBJ1-2; TRBD1 might be the D (5 bases). Sequences were obtained from peripheral blood. CDR3 loop: CASSLADRFITF. The CDR3 bases are TGTGCCAGCAGCTTAGCCGACAGATTTATTACCTTC.